These 13 T cell receptor beta chains came from one sample sequenced in a study of blood T cell repertoires in COVID-19. Measured with immunoSEQ multiplex PCR; TCRdb has only the in-frame clones, and not every one. The table shows some 88,000 clones, with around 90% occurring only once. The sample consisted of peripheral blood. The receptors stem from a human donor with active COVID-19. The donor label of this sample is uncertain.

CDR3 bases: TGCGCCAGCAGCTTAGGTCTAGCGGGGCCTGGAGATACGCAGTATTTT. The encoded protein is CASSLGLAGPGDTQYF. The gene calls are TRBV5-1 and TRBJ2-3; 9 bases fit TRBD2. The CDR3 spans 16 residues. Germline V CDR1 and CDR2: SGHRS, YFSETQ. V lost 2 bases and J lost 5; bases outside the gene matches: 9.

The rearrangement uses TRBV2 and TRBJ1-1; D may be TRBD1 (6 bases). CDR1 is SNHLY, CDR2 FYNNEI, per germline. V lost 6 bases and J 10 bases, leaving 21 bases between the germline ends. The CDR3 covers 14 residues. The CDR3 nucleotides are TGTGCCAGCAGGAACAGGGTTCTCCTCTCCGGAGCTTTCTTT. Protein: CASRNRVLLSGAFF.

The chain recombines TRBV6-2 or TRBV6-3 with TRBJ2-2; 12 positions agree with TRBD2. CDR1 MNHEY and CDR2 SVGEGT come from the germline V gene. The CDR3 totals 16 residues. V shed 5 bases and J 7 bases; nucleotides not matched to a gene: 8. The CDR3 coding sequence is TGTGCCAGCAGTGGACTAGCGGGGCGAAGGAACGGGGAGCTGTTTTTT. Its protein is CASSGLAGRRNGELFF.

This rearrangement joins TRBV5-1 to TRBJ2-5; 8 nucleotides line up with TRBD2. The ends lost 1 base at V and 3 bases at J; junction bases unmatched: 2. The CDR3 sequence is 14 residues long. CDR1 is SGHRS and CDR2 is YFSETQ in the germline V gene. The CDR3 is CASSLTGGEETQYF. The CDR3, as DNA: TGCGCCAGCAGCTTGACCGGGGGGGAAGAGACCCAGTACTTC.

This clone appeared a single time. The J gene is TRBJ1-1, the V gene TRBV7-9; 8 bases line up with TRBD1. The CDR3 length is 14 residues. Losses at the gene ends were 4 bases for V and 4 bases for J; bases not matched to a gene: 5. CDR1 SEHNR and CDR2 FQNEAQ come from the germline V gene (reference sequence). The CDR3 loop reads CASSSGGESTEAFF. DNA for the CDR3: TGTGCCAGCAGCTCAGGGGGCGAAAGCACTGAAGCTTTCTTT.

V is TRBV7-8 and J is TRBJ2-7; D is possibly TRBD1 (5 bases). Germline assignment: CDR1 SGHVS and CDR2 FQNEAQ. The CDR3 totals 13 residues. V was cut by 1 base and J by 4 bases, with 8 bases left in between. For the CDR3, the DNA is TGTGCCAGCAGCTTAGAGGCAGGGTACGAGCAGTACTTC. It is translated as CASSLEAGYEQYF.

Notes on this clone: Germline is not matched at one junction end, which may reflect a read error. At the DNA level, this CDR3 is encoded by other sequences in the same sample as well. The genes are TRBV29-1 and TRBJ1-1; 11 positions match TRBD1. Germline V gene sequence: CDR1 SQVTM, CDR2 ANQGSEA. This CDR3 is built from 13 residues. CDR3 loop: CSGDRGMNTEAFF. The CDR3 bases are TGCAGCGGGGACAGGGGGATGAACACTGAAGCCTTCTTT.

This clone was seen only once. Here the CDR3 reads CASSSGGDGTRLYVFF. As DNA, the CDR3 is TGTGCCAGCAGTTCGGGGGGGGACGGAACCCGACTCTATGTTTTCTTT. The chain joins TRBV5-4 to TRBJ1-1, with D tentatively TRBD1 (5 bases). The CDR3 is 16 residues long. Trimming removed 5 bases at V and 13 bases at J, with 30 bases between. Per germline, CDR1 SGHNT and CDR2 YYREEE (reference sequence).

The chain combines TRBV11-2 with TRBJ2-1, with 11 bases that match TRBD2. The CDR3 length is 15 residues. V dropped 3 bases and J dropped 10; count of bases not matched to a gene: 8. Germline values: CDR1 SGHAT, CDR2 FQNNGV. In DNA form, the CDR3 reads TGTGCCAGCAGCTTGTCTAGCGGGGGGCCCCAGGAGCAGTTCTTC. Translated: CASSLSSGGPQEQFF. Looking up the rest from reference TRBV11-2 and TRBJ2-1 gives the full variable domain: EAGVAQSPRYKIIEKRQSVAFWCNPISGHATLYWYQQILGQGPKLLIQFQNNGVVDDSQLPKDRFSAERLKGVDSTLKIQPAKLEDSAVYLCASSLSSGGPQEQFFGPGTRLTVL.

The chain's CDR3 is CASSQDSLREETQYF. The CDR3 DNA reads TGCGCCAGCAGCCAAGACAGCCTACGGGAAGAGACCCAGTACTTC. The chain carries TRBV4-3 and TRBJ2-5; D is unresolved. Germline CDR1 reads LGHNA; CDR2 reads YSLEER. The CDR3 is made up of 15 amino acids. V was pared by 0 bases and J by 3 bases, with 11 bases between.

This chain connects TRBV6-5 to TRBJ2-1; 7 nucleotides agree with TRBD2. Unmatched junction bases numbered 2, after V lost 7 bases and J lost 8 bases. CDR3 length: 11 residues. Germline V CDR1 and CDR2: MNHEY, SVGAGI. The CDR3 protein is CASKRGDEQFF. CDR3 coding DNA: TGTGCCAGCAAACGGGGGGATGAGCAGTTCTTC.

The genes are TRBV19 and TRBJ1-1, with unresolved D. CDR3 length: 12 amino acids. Per the germline V gene, CDR1 is LNHDA and CDR2 is SQIVND (reference sequence). Trimming pared 6 bases from V and 2 bases from J, leaving 7 bases between. CDR3 nucleotides: TGTGCCAGTAGGGGCCTCAACACTGAAGCTTTCTTT. Its protein product is CASRGLNTEAFF.

The V gene is TRBV18, the J gene TRBJ1-1; 8 bases map to TRBD1. The CDR3 has 16 amino acids. Germline CDR1 is KGHSH and CDR2 is LQKENI. After removal of 3 bases from V and 1 base from J, the junction contained 7 bases not matched to a gene. CDR3 DNA sequence: TGTGCCAGCTCACCTACCGGGACAGGAACGAACACTGAAGCTTTCTTT. Translation: CASSPTGTGTNTEAFF.